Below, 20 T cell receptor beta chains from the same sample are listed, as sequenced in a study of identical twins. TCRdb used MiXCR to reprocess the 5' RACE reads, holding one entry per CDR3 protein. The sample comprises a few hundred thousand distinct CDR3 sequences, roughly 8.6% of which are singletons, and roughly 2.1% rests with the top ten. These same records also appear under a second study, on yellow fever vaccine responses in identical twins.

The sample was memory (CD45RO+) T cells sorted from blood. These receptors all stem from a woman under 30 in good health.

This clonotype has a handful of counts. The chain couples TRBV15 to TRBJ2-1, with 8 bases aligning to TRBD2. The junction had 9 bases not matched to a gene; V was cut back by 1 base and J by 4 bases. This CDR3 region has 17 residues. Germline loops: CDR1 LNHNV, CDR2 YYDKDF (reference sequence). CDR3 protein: CATSRAGGPGRYNEQFF. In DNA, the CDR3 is TGTGCCACCAGCAGAGCGGGGGGGCCTGGGCGGTACAATGAGCAGTTCTTC.

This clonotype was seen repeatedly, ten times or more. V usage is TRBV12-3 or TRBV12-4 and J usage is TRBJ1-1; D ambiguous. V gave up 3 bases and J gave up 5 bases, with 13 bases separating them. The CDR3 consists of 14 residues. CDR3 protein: CASSLSQGITEAFF. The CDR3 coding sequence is TGTGCCAGCAGTTTGTCCCAAGGCATTACTGAAGCTTTCTTT.

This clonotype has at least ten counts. The CDR3 loop is CASSWDRDQTYEQYF. CDR3 sequence (DNA): TGTGCCAGCAGTTGGGATCGGGACCAAACCTACGAGCAGTACTTC. The chain has TRBV6-2 or TRBV6-3 and TRBJ2-7, with D tentatively TRBD1 or TRBD2 (5 bases each). Trimming took 4 bases from V and 2 from J, leaving 15 bases between them. The CDR3 sequence is 15 residues long. From germline, CDR1 is MNHEY and CDR2 SVGEGT.

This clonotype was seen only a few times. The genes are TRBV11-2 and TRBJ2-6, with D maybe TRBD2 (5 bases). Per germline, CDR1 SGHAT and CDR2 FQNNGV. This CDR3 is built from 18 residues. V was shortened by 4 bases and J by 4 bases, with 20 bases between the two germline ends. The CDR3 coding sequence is TGTGCCAGCAGCTCCCGGGGTGTTGAAGGCGCAGGGGCCAACGTCCTGACTTTC. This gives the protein CASSSRGVEGAGANVLTF.

DNA of the CDR3: TGTGCCAGCAGCTTGGGACCTGCGGAAGCTTTCTTT. Translation: CASSLGPAEAFF. The chain recombines TRBV11-2 with TRBJ1-1; tentative D call: TRBD1 (5 bases). This CDR3 has 12 residues. Per germline, CDR1 SGHAT and CDR2 FQNNGV. Between the trimmed V and J ends, which lost 3 bases and 8 bases, there was a span of 10 bases.

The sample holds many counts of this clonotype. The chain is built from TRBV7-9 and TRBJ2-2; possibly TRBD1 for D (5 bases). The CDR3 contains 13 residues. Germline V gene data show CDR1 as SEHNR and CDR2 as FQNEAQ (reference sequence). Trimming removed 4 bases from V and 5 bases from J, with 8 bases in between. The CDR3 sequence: CASSWGATGELFF. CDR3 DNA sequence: TGTGCCAGCAGCTGGGGCGCAACCGGGGAGCTGTTTTTT.

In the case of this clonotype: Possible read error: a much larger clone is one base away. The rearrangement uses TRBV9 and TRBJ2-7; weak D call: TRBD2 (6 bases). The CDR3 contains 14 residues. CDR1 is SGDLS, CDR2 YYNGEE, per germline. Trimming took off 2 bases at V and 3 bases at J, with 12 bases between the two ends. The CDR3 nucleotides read TGTGCCAGCAGCGTTGGGACTTGCGGCTACGAGCAGTACTTC. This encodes CASSVGTCGYEQYF.

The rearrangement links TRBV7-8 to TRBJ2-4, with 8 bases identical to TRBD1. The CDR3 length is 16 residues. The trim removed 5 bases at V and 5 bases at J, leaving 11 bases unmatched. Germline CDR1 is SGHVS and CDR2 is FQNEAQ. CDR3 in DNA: TGTGCCAGCAGCCGTTCTGGACAGGGTAGAGAAAACATTCAGTACTTC. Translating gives CASSRSGQGRENIQYF.

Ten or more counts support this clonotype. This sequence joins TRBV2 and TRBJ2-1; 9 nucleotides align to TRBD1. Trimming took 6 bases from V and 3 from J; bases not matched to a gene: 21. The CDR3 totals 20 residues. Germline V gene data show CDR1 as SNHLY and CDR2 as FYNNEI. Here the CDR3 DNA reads TGTGCCAGCAGCCCCCCCCCTTGGGAACAGGGGGCCCTCGACTACAATGAGCAGTTCTTC. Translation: CASSPPPWEQGALDYNEQFF.

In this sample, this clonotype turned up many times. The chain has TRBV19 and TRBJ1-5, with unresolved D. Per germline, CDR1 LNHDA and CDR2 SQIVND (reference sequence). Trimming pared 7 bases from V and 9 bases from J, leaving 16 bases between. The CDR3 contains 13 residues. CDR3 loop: CASTREARGPQHF. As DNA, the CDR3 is TGTGCCAGTACCCGAGAGGCGAGAGGGCCCCAGCATTTT.

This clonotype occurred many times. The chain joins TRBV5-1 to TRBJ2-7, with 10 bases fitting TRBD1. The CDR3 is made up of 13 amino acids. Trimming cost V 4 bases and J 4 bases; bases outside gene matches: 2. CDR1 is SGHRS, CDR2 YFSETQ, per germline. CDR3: CASSRGQGYEQYF. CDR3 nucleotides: TGCGCCAGCAGCCGGGGACAGGGGTACGAGCAGTACTTC.

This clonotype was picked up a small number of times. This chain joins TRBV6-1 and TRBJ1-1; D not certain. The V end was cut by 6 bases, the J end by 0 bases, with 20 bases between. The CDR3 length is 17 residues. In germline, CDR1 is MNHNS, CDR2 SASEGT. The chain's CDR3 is CASSDFLRGRLNTEAFF. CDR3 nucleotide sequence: TGTGCCAGCAGCGACTTCTTACGCGGACGGCTGAACACTGAAGCTTTCTTT.

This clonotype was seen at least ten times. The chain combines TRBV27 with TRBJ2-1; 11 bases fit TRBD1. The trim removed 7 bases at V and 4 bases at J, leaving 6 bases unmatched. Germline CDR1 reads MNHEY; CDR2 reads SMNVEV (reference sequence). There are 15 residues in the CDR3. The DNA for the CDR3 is TGTGCCAGCACCCCGGGGACAGGGGGATACAATGAGCAGTTCTTC. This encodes CASTPGTGGYNEQFF.

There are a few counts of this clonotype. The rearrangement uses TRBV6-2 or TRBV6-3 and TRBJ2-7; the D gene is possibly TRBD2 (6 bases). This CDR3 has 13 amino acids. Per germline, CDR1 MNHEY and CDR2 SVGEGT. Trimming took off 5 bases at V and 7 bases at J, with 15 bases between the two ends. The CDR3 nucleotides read TGTGCCAGCAGTGTCTGGGACTCGGGAGAGCAGTACGTC. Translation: CASSVWDSGEQYV.

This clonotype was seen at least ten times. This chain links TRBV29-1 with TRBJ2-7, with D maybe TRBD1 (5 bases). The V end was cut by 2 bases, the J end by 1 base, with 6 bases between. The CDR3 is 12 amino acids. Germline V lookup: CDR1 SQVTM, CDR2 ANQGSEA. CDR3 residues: CSVESGSYEQYF. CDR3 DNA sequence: TGCAGCGTTGAATCAGGGTCCTACGAGCAGTACTTC.

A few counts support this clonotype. In nucleotides, the CDR3 is TGCAGTGCTAGGAGCGGGGGGGCGCTTCGAGAGACCCAGTACTTC. Translation: CSARSGGALRETQYF. The rearrangement uses TRBV20-1 and TRBJ2-5, with 10 bases fitting TRBD2. The CDR3 is made up of 15 amino acids. V shed 3 bases and J 4 bases; nucleotides not matched to a gene: 8. Germline V gene sequence: CDR1 DFQATT, CDR2 SNEGSKA (reference sequence).

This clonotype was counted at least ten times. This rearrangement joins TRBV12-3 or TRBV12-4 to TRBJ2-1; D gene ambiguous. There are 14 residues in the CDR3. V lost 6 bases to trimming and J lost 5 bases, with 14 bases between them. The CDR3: CASSPLNENNEQFF. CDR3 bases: TGTGCCAGCAGCCCTCTGAACGAAAACAATGAGCAGTTCTTC.

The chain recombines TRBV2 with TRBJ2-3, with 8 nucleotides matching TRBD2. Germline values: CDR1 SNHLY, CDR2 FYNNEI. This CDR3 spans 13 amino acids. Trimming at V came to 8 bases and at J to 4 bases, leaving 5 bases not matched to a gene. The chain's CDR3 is CASSGLGADTQYF. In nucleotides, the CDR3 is TGTGCCAGCTCGGGACTAGGGGCAGATACGCAGTATTTT.

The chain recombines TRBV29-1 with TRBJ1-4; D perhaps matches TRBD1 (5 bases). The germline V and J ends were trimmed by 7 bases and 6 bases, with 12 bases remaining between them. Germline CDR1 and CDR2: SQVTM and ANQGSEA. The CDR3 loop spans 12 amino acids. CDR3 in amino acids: CSARDGDEKLFF. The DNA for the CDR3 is TGCAGCGCCCGGGACGGTGATGAAAAACTGTTTTTT.

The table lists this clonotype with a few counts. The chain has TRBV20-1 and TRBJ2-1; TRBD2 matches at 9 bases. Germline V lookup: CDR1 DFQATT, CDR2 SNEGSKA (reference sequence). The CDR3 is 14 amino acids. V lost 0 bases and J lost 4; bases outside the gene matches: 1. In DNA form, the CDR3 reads TGCAGTGCTAGAGAAGCGGGGGGTTACAATGAGCAGTTCTTC. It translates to CSAREAGGYNEQFF.